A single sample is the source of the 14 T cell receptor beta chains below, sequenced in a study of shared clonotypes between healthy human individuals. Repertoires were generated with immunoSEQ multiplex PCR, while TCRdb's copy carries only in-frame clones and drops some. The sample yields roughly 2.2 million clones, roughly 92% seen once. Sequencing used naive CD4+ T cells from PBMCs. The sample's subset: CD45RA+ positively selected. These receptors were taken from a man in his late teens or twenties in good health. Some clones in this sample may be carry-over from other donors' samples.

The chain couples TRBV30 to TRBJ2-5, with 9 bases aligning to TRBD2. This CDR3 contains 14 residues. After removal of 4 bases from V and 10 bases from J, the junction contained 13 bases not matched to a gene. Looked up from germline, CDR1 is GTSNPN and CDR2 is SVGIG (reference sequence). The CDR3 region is CAWKPSGTPYVQYF. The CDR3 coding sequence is TGTGCCTGGAAGCCTAGCGGGACCCCGTACGTCCAGTACTTC.

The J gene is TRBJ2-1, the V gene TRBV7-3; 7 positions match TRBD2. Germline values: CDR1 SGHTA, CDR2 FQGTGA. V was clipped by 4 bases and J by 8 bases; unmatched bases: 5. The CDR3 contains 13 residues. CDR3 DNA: TGTGCCAGCAGCTCGTTAGCGGGTTATGAGCAGTTCTTC. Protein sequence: CASSSLAGYEQFF.

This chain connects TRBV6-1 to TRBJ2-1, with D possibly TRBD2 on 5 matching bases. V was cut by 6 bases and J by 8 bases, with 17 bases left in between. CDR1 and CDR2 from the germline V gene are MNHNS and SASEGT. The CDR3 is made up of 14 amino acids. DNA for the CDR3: TGTGCCAGCAGGAGAAGAGAGGAGGCCGATGAGCAGTTCTTC. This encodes CASRRREEADEQFF.

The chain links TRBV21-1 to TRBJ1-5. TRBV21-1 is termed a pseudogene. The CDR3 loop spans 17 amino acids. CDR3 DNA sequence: TGTGCCAGCAGCGACCATGCGAACAAGCGGGGCAATCAGCCCCAGCATTTT. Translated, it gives CASSDHANKRGNQPQHF.

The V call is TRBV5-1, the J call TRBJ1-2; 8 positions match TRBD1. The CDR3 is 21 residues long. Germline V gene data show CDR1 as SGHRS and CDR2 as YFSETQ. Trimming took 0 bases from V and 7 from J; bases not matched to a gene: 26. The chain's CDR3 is CASSLAGPDRGSRGVSGGYTF. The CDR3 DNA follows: TGCGCCAGCAGCTTGGCCGGGCCCGACAGGGGAAGTCGTGGCGTATCTGGTGGCTACACCTTC.

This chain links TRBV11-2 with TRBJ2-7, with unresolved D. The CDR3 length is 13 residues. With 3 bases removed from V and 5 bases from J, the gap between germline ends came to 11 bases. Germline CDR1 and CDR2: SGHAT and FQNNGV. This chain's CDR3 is CASSFAFIHEQYF. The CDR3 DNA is TGTGCCAGCAGCTTTGCGTTTATTCACGAGCAGTACTTC.

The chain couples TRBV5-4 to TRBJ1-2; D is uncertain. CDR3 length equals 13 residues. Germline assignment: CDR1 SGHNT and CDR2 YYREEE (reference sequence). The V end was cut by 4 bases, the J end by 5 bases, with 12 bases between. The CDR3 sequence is CASSVSEGYGYTF. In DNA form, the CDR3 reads TGTGCCAGCAGCGTTTCCGAAGGGTATGGCTACACCTTC. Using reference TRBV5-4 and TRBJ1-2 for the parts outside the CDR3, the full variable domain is ETGVTQSPTHLIKTRGQQVTLRCSSQSGHNTVSWYQQALGQGPQFIFQYYREEENGRGNFPPRFSGLQFPNYSSELNVNALELDDSALYLCASSVSEGYGYTFGSGTRLTVV.

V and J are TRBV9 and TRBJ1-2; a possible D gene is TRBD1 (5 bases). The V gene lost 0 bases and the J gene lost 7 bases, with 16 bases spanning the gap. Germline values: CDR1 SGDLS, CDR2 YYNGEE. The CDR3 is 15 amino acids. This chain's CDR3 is CASSVDQGPGGGYTF. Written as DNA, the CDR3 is TGTGCCAGCAGCGTAGATCAGGGTCCGGGCGGTGGCTACACCTTC.

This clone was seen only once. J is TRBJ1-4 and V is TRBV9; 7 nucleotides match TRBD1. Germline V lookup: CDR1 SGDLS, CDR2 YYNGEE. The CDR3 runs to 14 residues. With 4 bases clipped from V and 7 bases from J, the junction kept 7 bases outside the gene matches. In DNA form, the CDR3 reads TGTGCCAGCAGCCTACAGGGGCGGAGTGAAAAACTGTTTTTT. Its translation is CASSLQGRSEKLFF.

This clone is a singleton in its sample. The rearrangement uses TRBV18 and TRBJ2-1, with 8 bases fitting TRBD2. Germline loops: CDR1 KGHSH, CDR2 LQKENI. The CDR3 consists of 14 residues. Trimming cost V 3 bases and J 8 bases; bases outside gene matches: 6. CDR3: CASSPTSGRDEQFF. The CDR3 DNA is TGTGCCAGCTCACCTACTAGCGGCAGGGATGAGCAGTTCTTC.

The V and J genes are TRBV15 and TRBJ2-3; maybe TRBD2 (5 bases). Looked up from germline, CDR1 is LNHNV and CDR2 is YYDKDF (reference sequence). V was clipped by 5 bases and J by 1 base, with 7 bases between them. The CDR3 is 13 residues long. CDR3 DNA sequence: TGTGCCACCAGCTTTAGCGGCACAGATACGCAGTATTTT. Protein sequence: CATSFSGTDTQYF.

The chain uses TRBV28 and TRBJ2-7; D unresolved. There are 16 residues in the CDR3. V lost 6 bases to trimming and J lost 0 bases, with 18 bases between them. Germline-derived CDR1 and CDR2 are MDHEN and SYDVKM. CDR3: CASSTYLQRSSYEQYF. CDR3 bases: TGTGCCAGCAGCACTTATCTTCAGAGGAGCTCCTACGAGCAGTACTTC.

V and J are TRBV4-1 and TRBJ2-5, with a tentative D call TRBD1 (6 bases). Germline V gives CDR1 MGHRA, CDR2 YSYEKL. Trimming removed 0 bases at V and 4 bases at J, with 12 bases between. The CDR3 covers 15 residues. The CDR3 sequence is CASSQDLPGAETQYF. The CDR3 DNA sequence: TGCGCCAGCAGCCAAGATTTACCAGGGGCAGAGACCCAGTACTTC.

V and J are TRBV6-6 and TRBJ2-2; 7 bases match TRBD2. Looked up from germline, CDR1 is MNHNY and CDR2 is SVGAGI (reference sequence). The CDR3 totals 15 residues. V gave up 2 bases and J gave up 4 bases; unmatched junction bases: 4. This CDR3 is CASSYPVAGTGELFF. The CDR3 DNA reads TGTGCCAGCAGTTACCCTGTAGCGGGCACCGGGGAGCTGTTTTTT.